A selection of T cell receptor beta chains follows, all from one sample in a study of regulatory T cells in long-lasting Graves disease. MiXCR, applied by TCRdb to the multiplex PCR reads, yields one record per CDR3 protein. The sample consists of roughly 420,000 distinct CDR3 sequences, roughly a sixth of them appearing once. The starting material was peripheral blood mononuclear cells (PBMCs), obtained at new diagnosis, from a patient treated with antithyroid drugs. These receptors came from a female donor with Graves disease. CDR3s include the opening cysteine and the closing phenylalanine or tryptophan. A D gene is named only where the DNA matches it firmly. Expanded clones are given a class, and other clones once, few, many or no size at all.

>14|TRBV5-1|TRBJ2-1|-|-
CASSPSGGGGEQFF
TGCGCCAGCAGCCCGTCTGGGGGGGGCGGTGAGCAGTTCTTC
>13|TRBV9|TRBJ2-1|-|TRBD1
CASSVGQGTEQFF
TGTGCCAGCAGCGTAGGACAGGGCACTGAGCAGTTCTTC
>16|TRBV4-3|TRBJ2-3|few|TRBD1
CASSQHDRVNTDTQYF
TGCGCCAGCAGCCAACACGACAGGGTAAACACAGATACGCAGTATTTT
>16|TRBV5-5|TRBJ1-1|many|TRBD1
CASSFFGTGGRNEAFF
TGTGCCAGCAGCTTTTTCGGAACAGGGGGGAGAAACGAAGCTTTCTTT
>11|TRBV6-2/TRBV6-3|TRBJ1-1|-|TRBD1
CASSSGQGAFF
TGTGCCAGCAGTTCGGGACAGGGGGCTTTCTTT
>17|TRBV12-3/TRBV12-4|TRBJ2-6|few|-
CASSLARLTSGANVLTF
TGTGCCAGCAGTTTAGCCCGGTTAACTTCTGGGGCCAACGTCCTGACTTTC
>15|TRBV24-1|TRBJ2-7|few|-
CATSAAGSLSYEQYF
TGTGCCACCAGTGCTGCTGGATCCCTCTCCTACGAGCAGTACTTC
>11|TRBV7-9|TRBJ1-2|many|-
CASSLEYGYTF
TGTGCCAGCAGCTTAGAATATGGCTACACCTTC
>14|TRBV29-1|TRBJ1-2|few|TRBD1
CSVEDPAGGYGYTF
TGCAGCGTTGAAGATCCGGCAGGGGGCTATGGCTACACCTTC
>15|TRBV27|TRBJ2-7|many|-
CASSPRGHSSYEQYF
TGTGCCAGCAGTCCCCGGGGACACAGCTCCTACGAGCAGTACTTC
>14|TRBV20-1|TRBJ1-5|few|-
CSARVGQYNQPQHF
TGCAGTGCTAGAGTAGGACAGTACAATCAGCCCCAGCATTTT
>14|TRBV7-2|TRBJ2-2|many|-
CASSLGHSPGELFF
TGTGCCAGCAGCTTGGGACACAGTCCCGGGGAGCTGTTTTTT
>14|TRBV28|TRBJ1-4|many|-
CASSAGGPNEKLFF
TGTGCCAGCAGCGCCGGAGGTCCTAATGAAAAACTGTTTTTT
>14|TRBV28|TRBJ1-2|many|-
CASSFTRGDYGYTF
TGTGCCAGCAGTTTTACCAGGGGAGACTATGGCTACACCTTC
>18|TRBV4-1|TRBJ1-6|few|-
CASSQGRAGTIYNSPLHF
TGCGCCAGCAGCCAAGGGCGGGCAGGGACTATCTATAATTCACCCCTCCACTTT
>15|TRBV7-8|TRBJ2-7|many|-
CASSYGAGTAYEQYF
TGTGCCAGCAGCTACGGTGCGGGGACAGCCTACGAGCAGTACTTC
>16|TRBV3-1|TRBJ2-1|once|-
CASSFSAGRPYNEQFF
TGTGCCAGCAGTTTTTCGGCGGGAAGACCCTACAATGAGCAGTTCTTC
>16|TRBV6-1|TRBJ1-2|few|TRBD1
CASRLTRQGGSYGYTF
TGTGCCAGCAGGCTTACGCGACAGGGAGGAAGCTATGGCTACACCTTC
>14|TRBV3-1|TRBJ1-4|many|-
CASSLLVSNEKLFF
TGTGCCAGCAGCCTCCTAGTGAGTAATGAAAAACTGTTTTTT
>13|TRBV9|TRBJ1-1|many|-
CASSFSGETEAFF
TGTGCCAGCAGCTTTTCTGGGGAGACTGAAGCTTTCTTT
>15|TRBV24-1|TRBJ2-3|-|-
CATSSGDIITDTQYF
TGTGCCACCTCTTCTGGGGACATTATCACAGATACGCAGTATTTT
>16|TRBV28|TRBJ2-3|few|TRBD2
CASLPLAGGRTDTQYF
TGTGCCAGCCTACCTCTCGCGGGAGGCCGTACAGATACGCAGTATTTT
>15|TRBV4-3|TRBJ2-7|-|-
CASSQAQGGSYEQYF
TGCGCCAGCAGCCAAGCCCAGGGCGGGTCCTACGAGCAGTACTTC
>13|TRBV20-1|TRBJ2-4|many|-
CSARDIAKNIQYF
TGCAGTGCTAGAGATATAGCCAAAAACATTCAGTACTTC
>18|TRBV5-5|TRBJ1-1|-|-
CASSTEGHPGGRGTEAFF
TGTGCCAGCAGCACCGAAGGACATCCTGGGGGTCGGGGCACTGAAGCTTTCTTT
>16|TRBV12-5|TRBJ2-7|few|TRBD2
CASGLVLGSGDYEQYF
TGTGCTAGTGGTTTGGTACTCGGTAGCGGGGACTACGAGCAGTACTTC
>13|TRBV6-4|TRBJ1-1|few|-
CASSVLIGTEAFF
TGTGCCAGCAGCGTTTTAATAGGGACTGAAGCTTTCTTT
>16|TRBV11-2|TRBJ1-3|-|-
CASSFRLSSSGNTIYF
TGTGCCAGCAGCTTTAGGTTGAGCAGCTCTGGAAACACCATATATTTT
>15|TRBV9|TRBJ1-2|many|TRBD1
CASSVASSGGRGYTF
TGTGCCAGCAGCGTCGCATCCTCAGGGGGCCGGGGCTACACCTTC
>17|TRBV4-1|TRBJ2-1|many|-
CASSQDIVLALDNEQFF
TGCGCCAGCAGCCAAGATATTGTCCTAGCGCTAGACAATGAGCAGTTCTTC
>16|TRBV12-3/TRBV12-4|TRBJ2-7|few|TRBD2
CASSLTRASGSYEQYF
TGTGCCAGCAGTTTAACGCGGGCTAGCGGGAGTTACGAGCAGTACTTC
>13|TRBV19|TRBJ1-5|few|-
CASSIEGNQPQHF
TGTGCCAGTAGTATAGAGGGGAATCAGCCCCAGCATTTT
>17|TRBV5-4|TRBJ1-1|-|-
CASSSSPGLNVNTEAFF
TGTGCCAGCAGCTCTTCACCAGGACTGAACGTGAACACTGAAGCTTTCTTT
>15|TRBV19|TRBJ1-1|-|TRBD1
CASSKGTAMNTEAFF
TGTGCCAGTAGCAAAGGGACAGCGATGAACACTGAAGCTTTCTTT
>14|TRBV6-1|TRBJ2-7|many|-
CASREPGRVYEQYF
TGTGCCAGCAGGGAACCGGGACGGGTTTACGAGCAGTACTTC
>18|TRBV6-5|TRBJ2-7|many|TRBD2
CASSYLTSGNVRFYEQYF
TGTGCCAGCAGTTACCTTACTAGCGGGAACGTTCGCTTCTACGAGCAGTACTTC
>18|TRBV7-2|TRBJ2-7|-|TRBD2
CASSSVGRLAGGSYEQYF
TGTGCCAGCAGCTCAGTAGGGCGACTAGCGGGAGGCTCCTACGAGCAGTACTTC
>13|TRBV20-1|TRBJ1-2|many|-
CSARSAGPYGYTF
TGCAGTGCTAGGTCCGCAGGGCCCTATGGCTACACCTTC
>15|TRBV2|TRBJ2-3|-|-
CASSAETRGADTQYF
TGTGCCAGCAGTGCGGAGACTAGGGGGGCAGATACGCAGTATTTT
>13|TRBV6-2/TRBV6-3|TRBJ2-1|-|TRBD1
CASTVTGALEQFF
TGTGCCAGCACTGTGACAGGGGCCCTTGAGCAGTTCTTC
>12|TRBV12-3/TRBV12-4|TRBJ2-5|many|-
CASSTGEETQYF
TGTGCCAGCAGCACGGGCGAAGAGACCCAGTACTTC
>13|TRBV11-3|TRBJ2-1|many|-
CASSLQFLNEQFF
TGTGCCAGCAGCCTCCAGTTCCTCAATGAGCAGTTCTTC
>16|TRBV27|TRBJ1-6|many|TRBD1
CASSSPQGAANSPLHF
TGTGCCAGCAGTTCCCCACAGGGGGCAGCTAATTCACCCCTCCACTTT